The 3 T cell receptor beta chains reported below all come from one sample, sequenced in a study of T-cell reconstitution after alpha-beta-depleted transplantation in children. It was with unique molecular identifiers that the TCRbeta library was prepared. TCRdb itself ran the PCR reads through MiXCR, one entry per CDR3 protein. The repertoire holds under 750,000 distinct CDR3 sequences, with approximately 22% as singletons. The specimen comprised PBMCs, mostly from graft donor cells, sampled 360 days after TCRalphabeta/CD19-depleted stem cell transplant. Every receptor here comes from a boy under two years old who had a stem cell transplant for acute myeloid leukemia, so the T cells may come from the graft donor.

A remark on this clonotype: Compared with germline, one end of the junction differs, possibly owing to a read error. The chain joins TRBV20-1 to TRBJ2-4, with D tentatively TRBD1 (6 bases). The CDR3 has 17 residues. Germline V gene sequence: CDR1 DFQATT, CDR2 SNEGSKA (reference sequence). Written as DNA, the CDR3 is TGCTGTGCTAGAGGCGGACAGTGGACACTAGCCAAAAACATTCAGTACTTC. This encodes CCARGGQWTLAKNIQYF.

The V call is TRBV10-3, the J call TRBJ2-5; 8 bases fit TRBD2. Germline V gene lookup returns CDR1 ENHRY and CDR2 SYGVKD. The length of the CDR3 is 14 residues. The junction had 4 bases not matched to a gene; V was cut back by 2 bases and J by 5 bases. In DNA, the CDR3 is TGTGCCATCAGTGAGAGCGGGAGAAGCGAGACCCAGTACTTC. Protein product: CAISESGRSETQYF.

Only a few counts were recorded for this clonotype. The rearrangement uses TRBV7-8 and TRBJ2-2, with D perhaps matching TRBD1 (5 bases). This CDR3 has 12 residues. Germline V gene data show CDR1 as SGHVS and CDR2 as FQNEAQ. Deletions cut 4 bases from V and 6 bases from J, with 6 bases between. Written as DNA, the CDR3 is TGTGCCAGCAGCTCACAGGCCGGGGAGCTGTTTTTT. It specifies CASSSQAGELFF.